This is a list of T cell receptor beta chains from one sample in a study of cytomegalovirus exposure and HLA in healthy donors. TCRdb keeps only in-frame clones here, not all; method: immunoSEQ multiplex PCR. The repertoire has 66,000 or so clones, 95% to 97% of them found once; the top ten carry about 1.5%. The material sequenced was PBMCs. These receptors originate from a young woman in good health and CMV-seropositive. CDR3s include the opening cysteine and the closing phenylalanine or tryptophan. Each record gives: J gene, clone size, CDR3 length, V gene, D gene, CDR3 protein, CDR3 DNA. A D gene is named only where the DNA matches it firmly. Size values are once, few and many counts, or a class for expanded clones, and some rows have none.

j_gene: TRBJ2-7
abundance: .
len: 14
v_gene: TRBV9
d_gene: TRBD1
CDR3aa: CASSPTGGLYEQYF
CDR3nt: TGTGCCAGCAGCCCTACAGGGGGGCTATACGAGCAGTACTTC

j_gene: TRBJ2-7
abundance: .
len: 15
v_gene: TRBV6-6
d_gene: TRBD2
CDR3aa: CASSYLSGRYGKQYF
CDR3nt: TGTGCCAGCAGTTATCTTAGCGGGAGGTACGGTAAGCAGTACTTC

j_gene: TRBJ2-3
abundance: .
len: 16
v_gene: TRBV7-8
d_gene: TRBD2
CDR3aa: CASSFLAGEPTDTQYF
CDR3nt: TGTGCCAGCAGCTTCCTAGCGGGAGAGCCCACAGATACGCAGTATTTT

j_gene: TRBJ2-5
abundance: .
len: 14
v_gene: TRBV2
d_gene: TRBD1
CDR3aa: CASKEVARGETQYF
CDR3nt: TGTGCCAGCAAGGAAGTGGCCAGGGGGGAGACCCAGTACTTC

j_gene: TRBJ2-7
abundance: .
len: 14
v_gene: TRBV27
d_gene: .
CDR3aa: CASSFGKKGHQQYF
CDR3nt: TGTGCCAGCAGTTTCGGGAAGAAGGGCCACCAGCAGTACTTC

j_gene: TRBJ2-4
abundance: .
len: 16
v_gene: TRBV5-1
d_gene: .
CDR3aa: CASSTGEGVAKNIQYF
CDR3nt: TGCGCCAGCAGTACGGGGGAAGGGGTGGCCAAAAACATTCAGTACTTC

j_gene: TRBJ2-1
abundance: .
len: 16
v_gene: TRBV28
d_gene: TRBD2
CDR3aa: CASSFLGLAAPQEQFF
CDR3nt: TGTGCCAGCAGTTTTTTAGGACTAGCGGCCCCACAAGAGCAGTTCTTC

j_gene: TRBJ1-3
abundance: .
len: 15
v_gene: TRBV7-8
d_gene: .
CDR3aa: CASSLARDSRDTIYF
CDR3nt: TGTGCCAGCAGCTTAGCCCGGGACTCGAGGGACACCATATATTTT

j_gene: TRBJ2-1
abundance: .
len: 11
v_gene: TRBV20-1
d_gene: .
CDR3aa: CSASSGVEQFF
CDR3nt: TGCAGTGCTAGTTCCGGGGTTGAGCAGTTCTTC

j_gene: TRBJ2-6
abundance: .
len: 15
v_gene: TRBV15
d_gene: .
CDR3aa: CATSTGTSGANVLTF
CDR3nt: TGTGCCACCTCGACAGGGACTTCTGGGGCCAACGTCCTGACTTTC

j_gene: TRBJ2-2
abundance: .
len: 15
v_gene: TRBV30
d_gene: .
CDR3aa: CAWSVLATNTGELFF
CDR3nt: TGTGCCTGGAGTGTACTAGCCACGAACACCGGGGAGCTGTTTTTT

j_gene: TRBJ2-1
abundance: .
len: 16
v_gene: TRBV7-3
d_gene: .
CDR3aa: CASSLIAGQGRNEQFF
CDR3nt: TGTGCCAGCAGCTTAATCGCGGGGCAGGGACGGAATGAGCAGTTCTTC

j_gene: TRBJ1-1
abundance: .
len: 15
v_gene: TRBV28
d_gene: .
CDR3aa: CASSFPTGSGTEAFF
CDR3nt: TGTGCCAGCAGTTTCCCGACGGGGTCGGGAACTGAAGCTTTCTTT

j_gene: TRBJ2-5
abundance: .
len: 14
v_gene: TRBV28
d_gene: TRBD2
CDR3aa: CASSLAGGEETQYF
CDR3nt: TGTGCCAGCAGTTTAGCGGGAGGAGAAGAGACCCAGTACTTC

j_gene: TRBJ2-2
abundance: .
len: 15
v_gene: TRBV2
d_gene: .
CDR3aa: CASSDGPAGTGELFF
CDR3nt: TGTGCCAGCAGTGATGGGCCCGCGGGCACCGGGGAGCTGTTTTTT

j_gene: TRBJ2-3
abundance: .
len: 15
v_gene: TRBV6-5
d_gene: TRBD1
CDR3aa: CASSYLRTGGDTQYF
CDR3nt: TGTGCCAGCAGTTACCTCCGGACAGGGGGAGATACGCAGTATTTT

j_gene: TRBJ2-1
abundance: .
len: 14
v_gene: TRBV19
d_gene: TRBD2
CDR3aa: CASRASGSYNEQFF
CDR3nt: TGTGCCAGTAGGGCTAGCGGATCTTACAATGAGCAGTTCTTC

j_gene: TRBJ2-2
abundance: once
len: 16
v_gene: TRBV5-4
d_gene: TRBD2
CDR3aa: CASSFSGRGGTGELFF
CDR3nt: TGTGCCAGCAGCTTCAGTGGGAGGGGAGGCACCGGGGAGCTGTTTTTT

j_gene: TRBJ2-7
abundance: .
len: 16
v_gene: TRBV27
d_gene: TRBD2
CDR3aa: CASSSDSGGGPLEQYF
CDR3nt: TGTGCCAGCAGTTCCGATAGCGGGGGCGGGCCCCTCGAGCAGTACTTC

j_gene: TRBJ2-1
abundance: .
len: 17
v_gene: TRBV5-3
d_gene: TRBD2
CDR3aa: CARSPHGGGSIWAEQFF
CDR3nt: TGTGCCAGAAGCCCCCACGGCGGCGGGAGTATTTGGGCTGAGCAGTTCTTC

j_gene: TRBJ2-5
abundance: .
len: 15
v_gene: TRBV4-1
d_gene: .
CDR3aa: CASSQDGQGYETQYF
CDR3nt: TGCGCCAGCAGCCAAGATGGGCAGGGCTACGAGACCCAGTACTTC

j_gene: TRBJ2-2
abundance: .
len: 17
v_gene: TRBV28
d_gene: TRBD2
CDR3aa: CASSLVIGRRGDGELFF
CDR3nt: TGTGCCAGCAGTTTGGTCATCGGGAGGAGGGGTGACGGGGAGCTGTTTTTT

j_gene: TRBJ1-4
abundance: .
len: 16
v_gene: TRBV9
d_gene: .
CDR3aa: CASSVAGGATNEKLFF
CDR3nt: TGTGCCAGCAGCGTAGCTGGGGGGGCAACTAATGAAAAACTGTTTTTT

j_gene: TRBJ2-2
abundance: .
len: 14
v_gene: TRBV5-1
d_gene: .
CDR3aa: CASSSGQNTGELFF
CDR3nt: TGCGCCAGCAGCTCGGGACAAAACACCGGGGAGCTGTTTTTT

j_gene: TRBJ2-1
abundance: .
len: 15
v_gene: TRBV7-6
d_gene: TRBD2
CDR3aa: CASSLVVAGANEQFF
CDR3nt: TGTGCCAGCAGCCTGGTGGTAGCGGGAGCTAATGAGCAGTTCTTC

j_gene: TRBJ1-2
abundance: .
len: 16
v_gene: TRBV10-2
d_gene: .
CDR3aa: CASSELGDKEAYGYTF
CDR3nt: TGCGCCAGCAGTGAGCTAGGGGACAAAGAGGCCTATGGCTACACCTTC

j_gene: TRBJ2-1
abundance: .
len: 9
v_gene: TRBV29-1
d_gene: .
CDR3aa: CSVEEGQFF
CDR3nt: TGCAGCGTTGAGGAGGGGCAGTTCTTC

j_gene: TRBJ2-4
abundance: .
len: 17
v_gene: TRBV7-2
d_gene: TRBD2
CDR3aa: CASSSAGLAGAGYIQYF
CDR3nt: TGTGCCAGCAGCTCTGCGGGACTAGCGGGAGCTGGATACATTCAGTACTTC

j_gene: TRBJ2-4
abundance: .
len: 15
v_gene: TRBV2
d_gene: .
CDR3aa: CASSEARGARNIQYF
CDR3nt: TGTGCCAGCAGTGAAGCACGGGGGGCAAGGAACATTCAGTACTTC

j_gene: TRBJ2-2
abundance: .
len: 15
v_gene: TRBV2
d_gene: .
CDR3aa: CASSPTRTVTGELFF
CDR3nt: TGTGCCAGCAGTCCCACTAGAACGGTCACCGGGGAGCTGTTTTTT

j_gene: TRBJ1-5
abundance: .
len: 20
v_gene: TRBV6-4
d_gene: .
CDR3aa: CASSGQQRDRTYYSNQPQHF
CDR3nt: TGTGCCAGCAGTGGGCAACAAAGAGACAGGACGTACTATAGCAATCAGCCCCAGCATTTT

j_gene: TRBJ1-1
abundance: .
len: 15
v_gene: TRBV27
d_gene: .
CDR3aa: CASSFTTGSNTEAFF
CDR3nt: TGTGCCAGCAGTTTTACGACAGGATCGAACACTGAAGCTTTCTTT

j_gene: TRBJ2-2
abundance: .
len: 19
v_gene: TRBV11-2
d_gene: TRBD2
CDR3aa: CASFTLQRSWDYNTGELFF
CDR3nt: TGTGCCAGCTTTACCCTACAGAGATCCTGGGACTATAACACCGGGGAGCTGTTTTTT

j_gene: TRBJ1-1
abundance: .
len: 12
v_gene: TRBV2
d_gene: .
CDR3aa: CASSEARGFAFF
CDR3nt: TGTGCCAGCAGTGAAGCCCGCGGTTTTGCTTTCTTT

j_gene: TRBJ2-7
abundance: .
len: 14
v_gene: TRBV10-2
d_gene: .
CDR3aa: CASSENYRDYEQYF
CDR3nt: TGCGCCAGCAGTGAGAATTACAGGGATTACGAGCAGTACTTC

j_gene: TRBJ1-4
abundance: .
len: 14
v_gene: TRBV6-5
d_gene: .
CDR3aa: CASGRSGLSEKLFF
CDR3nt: TGTGCCAGCGGAAGATCGGGTCTCAGTGAAAAACTGTTTTTT

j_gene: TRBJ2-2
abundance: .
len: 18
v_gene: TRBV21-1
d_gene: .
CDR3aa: CASQRGRPVNKNTGELFF
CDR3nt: TGTGCCAGCCAGAGGGGGCGACCGGTTAACAAGAACACCGGGGAGCTGTTTTTT

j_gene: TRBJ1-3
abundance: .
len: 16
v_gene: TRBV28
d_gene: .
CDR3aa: CASSLWEAISGNTIYF
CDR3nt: TGTGCCAGCAGTTTATGGGAGGCCATCTCTGGAAACACCATATATTTT

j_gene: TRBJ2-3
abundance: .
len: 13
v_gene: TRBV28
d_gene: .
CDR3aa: CASSLPVIDTQYF
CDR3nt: TGTGCCAGCAGTTTACCGGTGATAGATACGCAGTATTTT

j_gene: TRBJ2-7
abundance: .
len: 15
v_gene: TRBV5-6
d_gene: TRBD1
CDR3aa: CASSGTGAETYEQYF
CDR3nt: TGTGCCAGCAGCGGTACAGGGGCCGAAACCTACGAGCAGTACTTC

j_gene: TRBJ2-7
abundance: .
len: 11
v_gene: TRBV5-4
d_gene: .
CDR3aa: CASSLSDEQYF
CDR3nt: TGTGCCAGCAGCTTGTCCGACGAGCAGTACTTC

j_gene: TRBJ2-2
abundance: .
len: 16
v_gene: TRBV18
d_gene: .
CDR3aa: CASSPEGAAGTGELFF
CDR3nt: TGTGCCAGCTCACCGGAGGGGGCTGCGGGCACCGGGGAGCTGTTTTTT

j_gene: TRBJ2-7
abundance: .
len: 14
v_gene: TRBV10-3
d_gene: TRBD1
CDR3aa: CAIIRDRVSYEQYF
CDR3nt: TGTGCCATCATACGGGACAGGGTTTCCTACGAGCAGTACTTC

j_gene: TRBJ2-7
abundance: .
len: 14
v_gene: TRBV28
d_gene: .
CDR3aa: CASSLGGNSYEQYF
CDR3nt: TGTGCCAGCAGTCTCGGGGGAAACTCCTACGAGCAGTACTTC

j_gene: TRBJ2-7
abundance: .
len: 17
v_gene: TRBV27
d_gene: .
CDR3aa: CASSSFRLRDSSYEQYF
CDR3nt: TGTGCCAGCAGTTCGTTCCGACTCCGGGACTCTTCCTACGAGCAGTACTTC